This T cell receptor (beta chain) was sequenced for a study of shared clonotypes between healthy human individuals. General study findings and limits: Read depth was anticipated to influence clonotype sharing among donors.

Germline-derived CDR1 and CDR2 are SNHLY and FYNNEI. The CDR3 totals 13 residues. V lost 10 bases, J lost 7 bases, and 5 bases stayed unmatched. Within Nashville, Tennessee resided all donors, each a Caucasian adult. In unsorted samples, genomic DNA was obtained using about 90 million PBMCs. In the original workflow: In the immunoSEQ data, sequences were junction-only and lacked quality scores, so filtering differed. The method was immunoSEQ multiplex PCR; TCRdb's version includes in-frame clones alone and lacks a portion of them. V, J and clone size were drawn from that table, and D and trimming were deduced from the DNA. The table includes about 480,000 clones, nearly 80% detected once. For this clone: Its specificity is unknown.

The sample taken for sequencing was PBMCs. The rearrangement uses TRBV2 and TRBJ1-4; 11 bases are shared with TRBD1. The source of this sequence is a woman in her 40s in good health. Some clones in this sample may be carry-over from other donors' samples. The CDR3 DNA reads TGTGCCATAACGGGACAGGGGGGTGAAAAACTGTTTTTT. It specifies CAITGQGGEKLFF.